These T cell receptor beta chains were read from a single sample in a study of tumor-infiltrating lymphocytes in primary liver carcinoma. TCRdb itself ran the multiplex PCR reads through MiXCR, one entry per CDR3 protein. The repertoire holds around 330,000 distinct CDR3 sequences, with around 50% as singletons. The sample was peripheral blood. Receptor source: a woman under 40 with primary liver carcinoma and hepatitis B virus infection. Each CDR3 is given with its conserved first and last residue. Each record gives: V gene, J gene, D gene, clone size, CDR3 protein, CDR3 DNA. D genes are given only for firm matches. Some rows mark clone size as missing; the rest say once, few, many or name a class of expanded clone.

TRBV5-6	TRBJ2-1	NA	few	CASSLGHQPAYEQFF	TGTGCCAGCAGCTTGGGGCACCAGCCGGCGTATGAGCAGTTCTTC
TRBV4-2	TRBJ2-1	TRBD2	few	CASSQPGQTSGMKQFF	TGTGCCAGCAGCCAACCGGGACAGACTAGCGGAATGAAGCAGTTCTTC
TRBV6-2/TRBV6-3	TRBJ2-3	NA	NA	CASSYWTTVGTDTQYF	TGTGCCAGCAGTTACTGGACCACAGTAGGCACAGATACGCAGTATTTT
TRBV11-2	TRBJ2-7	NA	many	CASSLAPRQGYEQYF	TGTGCCAGCAGCTTAGCCCCGAGGCAAGGCTACGAGCAGTACTTC
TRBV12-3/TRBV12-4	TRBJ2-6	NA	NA	CASSLGWGSGANVLIF	NA
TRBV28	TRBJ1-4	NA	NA	CASMLTTNEKLFF	TGTGCCAGCATGCTTACAACTAATGAAAAACTGTTTTTT
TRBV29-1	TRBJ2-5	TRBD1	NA	CGVEGTGRETQYF	TGCGGCGTTGAAGGGACAGGACGGGAGACCCAGTACTTC
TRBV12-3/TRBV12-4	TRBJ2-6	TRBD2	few	CASTPIGGEGLFVGANVLTF	TGTGCCAGCACCCCAATCGGGGGGGAGGGGCTGTTCGTTGGGGCCAACGTCCTGACTTTC
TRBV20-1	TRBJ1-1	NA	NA	CSARGQSNTEAFF	TGCAGTGCTAGAGGACAGTCGAACACTGAAGCTTTCTTT
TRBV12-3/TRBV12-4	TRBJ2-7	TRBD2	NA	CASSLVRGDEQYF	TGTGCCAGCAGTTTAGTACGGGGGGACGAGCAGTACTTC
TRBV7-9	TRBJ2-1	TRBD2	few	CATELRSGSSYNEQFF	TGTGCCACCGAACTCAGGAGCGGGAGCTCCTACAATGAGCAGTTCTTC
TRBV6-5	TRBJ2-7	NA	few	CASSYSIRSSYEQYF	TGTGCCAGCAGTTACTCTATAAGGAGCTCCTACGAGCAGTACTTC
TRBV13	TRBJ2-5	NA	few	CASSLGTLGETQYF	TGTGCCAGCAGCTTAGGGACACTGGGAGAGACCCAGTACTTC
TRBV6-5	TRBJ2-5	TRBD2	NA	CASSAWGAGGSQYF	TGTGCCAGCAGCGCTTGGGGGGCGGGAGGGAGCCAGTACTTC
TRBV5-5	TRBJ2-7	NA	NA	CACRRGEDRSEQYF	TGTGCCTGCAGGAGAGGGGAAGACAGGAGCGAGCAGTACTTC
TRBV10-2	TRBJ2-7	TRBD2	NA	CASSEFSGTGYEQYF	TGCGCCAGCAGTGAGTTTAGCGGGACTGGTTACGAGCAGTACTTC
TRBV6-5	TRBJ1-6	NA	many	CASSYGWTPRSNSPLHF	TGTGCCAGCAGTTATGGGTGGACGCCGCGGAGTAATTCACCCCTCCACTTT
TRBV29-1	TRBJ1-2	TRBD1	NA	CSVGTGGAYDYIF	TGCAGCGTCGGAACAGGGGGCGCCTATGACTACATCTTC
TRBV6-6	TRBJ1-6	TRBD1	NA	CASSRHTGEYSTASTPLHF	TGTGCCAGCAGTCGTCACACAGGGGAATATTCCACCGCCTCCACACCTCTCCACTTT
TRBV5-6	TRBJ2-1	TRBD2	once	CASGQLAGGLAEQFF	TGTGCCAGCGGCCAACTAGCGGGAGGTTTGGCTGAGCAGTTCTTC
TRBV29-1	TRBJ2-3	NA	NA	CSVGRDSTSTDTQYF	TGCAGCGTAGGACGGGACTCTACTAGCACAGATACGCAGTATTTT
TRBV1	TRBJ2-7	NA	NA	CTSSQELGQGAAGSIHEQYF	TGCACCAGCAGCCAAGAACTCGGACAGGGGGCTGCTGGGTCGATCCACGAGCAGTACTTC
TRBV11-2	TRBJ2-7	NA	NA	CASSLVGGPWTYEQYF	TGTGCCAGCAGCTTAGTTGGGGGGCCATGGACATACGAGCAGTACTTC
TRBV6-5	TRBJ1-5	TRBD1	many	CASSSYDRGYGNQPQHF	TGTGCCAGCAGTTCCTACGACAGGGGCTATGGCAATCAGCCCCAGCATTTT
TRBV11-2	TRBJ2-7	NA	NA	CDSSRTGGPYEQYF	TGTGACAGCAGCCGGACTGGCGGGCCCTACGAGCAGTACTTC